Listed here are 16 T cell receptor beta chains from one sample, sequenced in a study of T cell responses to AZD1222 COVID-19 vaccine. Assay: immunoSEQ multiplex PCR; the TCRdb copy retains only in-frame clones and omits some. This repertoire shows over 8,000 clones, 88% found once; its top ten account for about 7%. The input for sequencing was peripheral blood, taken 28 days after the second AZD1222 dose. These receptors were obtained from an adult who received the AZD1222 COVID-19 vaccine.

In nucleotides, the CDR3 is TGCGCCAGCAGCCAAGGGGGTCAGGGGGCGGATTTAGACGAGCAGTACTTC. Translation gives CASSQGGQGADLDEQYF. V is TRBV4-1 and J is TRBJ2-7; 8 nucleotides align to TRBD1. The CDR3 totals 17 residues. V lost 1 base, J lost 5 bases, and 13 bases stayed unmatched. The germline V gene has CDR1 MGHRA and CDR2 YSYEKL.

The CDR3 nucleotides read TGTGCCAGCAGCCACTCCACCCCGGGGTATCCCACCGGGGAGCTGTTTTTT. Residues: CASSHSTPGYPTGELFF. The chain combines TRBV7-9 with TRBJ2-2; D possibly corresponds to TRBD2 (5 bases). The germline V gene encodes CDR1 SEHNR and CDR2 FQNEAQ (reference sequence). The CDR3 covers 17 residues. Deletions cut 5 bases from V and 4 bases from J, with 20 bases between.

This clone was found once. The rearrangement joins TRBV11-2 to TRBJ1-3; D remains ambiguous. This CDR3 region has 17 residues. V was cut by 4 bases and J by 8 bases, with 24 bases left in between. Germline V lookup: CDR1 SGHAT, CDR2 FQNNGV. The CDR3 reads CASSSTNLGRIVHTIYF. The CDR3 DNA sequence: TGTGCCAGCAGCTCGACTAATTTAGGACGGATCGTACACACCATATATTTT. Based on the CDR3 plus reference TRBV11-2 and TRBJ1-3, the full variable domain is EAGVAQSPRYKIIEKRQSVAFWCNPISGHATLYWYQQILGQGPKLLIQFQNNGVVDDSQLPKDRFSAERLKGVDSTLKIQPAKLEDSAVYLCASSSTNLGRIVHTIYFGEGSWLTVV.

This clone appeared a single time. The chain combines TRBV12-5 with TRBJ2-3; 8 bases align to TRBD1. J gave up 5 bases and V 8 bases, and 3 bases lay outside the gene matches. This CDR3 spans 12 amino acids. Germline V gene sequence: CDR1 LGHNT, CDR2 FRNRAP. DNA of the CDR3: TGTGCTAGTTCTGGGACAGGAGATACGCAGTATTTT. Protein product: CASSGTGDTQYF.

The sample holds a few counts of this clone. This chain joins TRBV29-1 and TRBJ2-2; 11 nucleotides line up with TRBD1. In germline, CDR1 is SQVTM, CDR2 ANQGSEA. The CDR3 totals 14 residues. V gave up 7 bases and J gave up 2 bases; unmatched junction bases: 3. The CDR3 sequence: CSGRTGGNTGELFF. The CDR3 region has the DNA TGCAGCGGTCGGACAGGGGGCAACACCGGGGAGCTGTTTTTT.

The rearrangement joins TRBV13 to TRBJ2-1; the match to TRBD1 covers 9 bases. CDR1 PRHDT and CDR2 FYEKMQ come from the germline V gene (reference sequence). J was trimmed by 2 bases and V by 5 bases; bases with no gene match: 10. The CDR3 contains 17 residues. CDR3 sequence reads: CASSPILDRGTYNEQFF. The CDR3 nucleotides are TGTGCCAGCAGCCCGATTCTGGACAGGGGAACCTACAATGAGCAGTTCTTC.

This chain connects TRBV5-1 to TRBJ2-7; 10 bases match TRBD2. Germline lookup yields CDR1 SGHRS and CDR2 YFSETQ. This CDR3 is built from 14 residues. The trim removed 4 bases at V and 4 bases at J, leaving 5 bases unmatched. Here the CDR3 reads CASSPGLAVYEQYF. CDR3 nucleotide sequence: TGCGCCAGCAGCCCCGGACTAGCGGTTTACGAGCAGTACTTC.

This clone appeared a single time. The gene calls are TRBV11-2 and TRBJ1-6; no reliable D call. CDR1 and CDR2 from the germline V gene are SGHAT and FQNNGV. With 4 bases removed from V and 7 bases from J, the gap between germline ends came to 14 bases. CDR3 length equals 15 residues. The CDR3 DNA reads TGTGCCAGCAGCTCGGGTGTAAGGCCGAATTCACCCCTCCACTTT. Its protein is CASSSGVRPNSPLHF.

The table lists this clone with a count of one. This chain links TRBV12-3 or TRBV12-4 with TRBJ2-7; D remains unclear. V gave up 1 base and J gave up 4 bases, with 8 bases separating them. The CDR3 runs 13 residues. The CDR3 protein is CASSLEVTYEQYF. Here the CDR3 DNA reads TGTGCCAGCAGTTTAGAGGTCACTTACGAGCAGTACTTC.

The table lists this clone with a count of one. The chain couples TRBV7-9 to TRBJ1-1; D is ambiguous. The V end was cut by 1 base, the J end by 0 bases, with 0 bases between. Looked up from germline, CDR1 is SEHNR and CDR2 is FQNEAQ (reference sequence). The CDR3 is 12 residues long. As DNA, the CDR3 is TGTGCCAGCAGCTTAGTGAACACTGAAGCTTTCTTT. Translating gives CASSLVNTEAFF.

The CDR3 here is CATPIQGVSDTQYF. CDR3 sequence (DNA): TGTGCCACCCCAATACAGGGGGTCTCAGATACGCAGTATTTT. The chain carries TRBV7-9 and TRBJ2-3; 8 nucleotides align to TRBD1. Germline trimming cut 10 bases from V and 4 bases from J; bases unmatched to any gene: 10. This CDR3 spans 14 amino acids. The V gene's germline CDR1 is SEHNR and CDR2 FQNEAQ (reference sequence).

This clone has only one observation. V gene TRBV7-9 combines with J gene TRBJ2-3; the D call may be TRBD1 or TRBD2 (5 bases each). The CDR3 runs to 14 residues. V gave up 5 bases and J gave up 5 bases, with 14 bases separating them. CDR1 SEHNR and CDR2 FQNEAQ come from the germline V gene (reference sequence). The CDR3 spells CASSPRGEEDTQYF. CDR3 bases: TGTGCCAGCAGCCCCCGGGGCGAGGAAGATACGCAGTATTTT.

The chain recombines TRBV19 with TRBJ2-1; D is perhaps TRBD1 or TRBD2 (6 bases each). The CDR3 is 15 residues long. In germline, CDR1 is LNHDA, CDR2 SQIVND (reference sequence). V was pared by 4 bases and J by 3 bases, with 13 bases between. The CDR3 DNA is TGTGCCAGTAGTACACTAGCAGGGGACTACAATGAGCAGTTCTTC. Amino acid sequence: CASSTLAGDYNEQFF.

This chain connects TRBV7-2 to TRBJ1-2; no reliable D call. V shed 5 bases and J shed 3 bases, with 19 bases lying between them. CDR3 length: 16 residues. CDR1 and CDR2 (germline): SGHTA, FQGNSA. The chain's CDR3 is CASSLGPRSSDYGYTF. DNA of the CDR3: TGTGCCAGCAGCCTAGGGCCTCGGAGTAGCGACTATGGCTACACCTTC.

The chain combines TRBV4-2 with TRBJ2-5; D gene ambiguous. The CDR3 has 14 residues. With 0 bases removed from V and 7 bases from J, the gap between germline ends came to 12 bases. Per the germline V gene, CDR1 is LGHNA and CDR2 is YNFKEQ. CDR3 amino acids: CASSQDDELGTQYF. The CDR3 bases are TGTGCCAGCAGCCAAGATGACGAGTTGGGGACCCAGTACTTC.

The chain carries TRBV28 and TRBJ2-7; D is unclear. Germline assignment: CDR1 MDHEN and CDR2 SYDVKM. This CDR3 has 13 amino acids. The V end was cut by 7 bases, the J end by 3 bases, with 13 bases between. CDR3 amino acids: CASTPLTNYEQYF. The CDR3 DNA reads TGTGCCAGCACCCCCCTTACTAACTACGAGCAGTACTTC.